This T cell receptor beta chain originates from a study of blood T cell repertoires in COVID-19. Looking at the study overall: The study drew acute and convalescent COVID-19 samples from the United States, Italy and Spain. PBMCs, B-cell-depleted T cells, or T cells were the source of the cDNA or gDNA that made up the material.

The CDR3 has 19 amino acids. Trimming took 0 bases from V and 8 from J, leaving 23 bases between them. The germline gives CDR1 SGHAT, CDR2 FQNNGV. Original handling: Reference gene primers were amplified, and this amplification served to estimate nucleated cell counts. Clones were read by immunoSEQ multiplex PCR, and TCRdb kept only the in-frame ones, dropping some. That table gives V, J and clone size, and the DNA gave D and trimming. Of 350,000 to 450,000 clones detected, around 87% appear once; the ten largest clones hold about 2.5%. This sequence originates from a woman in her fifties or sixties with COVID-19, enrolled during active disease. The V and J genes are TRBV11-2 and TRBJ1-6; D is unresolved. The material sequenced was peripheral blood. The CDR3 coding sequence is TGTGCCAGCAGCTTAGATCCTCTCCGGGGAGGGTCCAAAGATTCACCCCTCCACTTT. It is translated as CASSLDPLRGGSKDSPLHF.